These T cell receptor beta chains were read from a single sample in a study of regulatory T cells in long-lasting Graves disease. From the multiplex PCR reads, TCRdb called clonotypes with MiXCR, one entry per CDR3 protein. The profile shows about 470,000 distinct CDR3 sequences, more than 13% of them singletons. This same sample was also part of a study on T cells in Graves' hyperthyroidism and ophthalmopathy.

The specimen comprised peripheral blood mononuclear cells (PBMCs), sampled at new diagnosis, from a patient treated with antithyroid drugs. The receptors here all came from a young woman with Graves disease. Both conserved end residues are trimmed from each CDR3. Fields, in order: J gene, V gene, CDR3 length, CDR3 protein.

J gene: TRBJ1-3; V gene: TRBV6-1; CDR3 length: 11; CDR3 protein: ASSAGTRNTIY
J gene: TRBJ2-5; V gene: TRBV27; CDR3 length: 10; CDR3 protein: ASGGGVETQY
J gene: TRBJ2-1; V gene: TRBV19; CDR3 length: 12; CDR3 protein: ASSTLRPSNEQF
J gene: TRBJ2-1; V gene: TRBV6-1; CDR3 length: 14; CDR3 protein: ASRRLAGDLYNEQF
J gene: TRBJ2-2; V gene: TRBV6-1; CDR3 length: 13; CDR3 protein: ASSSGQMYTGELF
J gene: TRBJ2-7; V gene: TRBV6-5; CDR3 length: 14; CDR3 protein: ASSYSGRGIIYEQY
J gene: TRBJ1-1; V gene: TRBV12-5; CDR3 length: 11; CDR3 protein: ASGFGGNTEAF
J gene: TRBJ2-7; V gene: TRBV10-3; CDR3 length: 13; CDR3 protein: AISEESSGREEQY
J gene: TRBJ1-5; V gene: TRBV27; CDR3 length: 12; CDR3 protein: ASSPLGGNQPQH
J gene: TRBJ1-1; V gene: TRBV30; CDR3 length: 13; CDR3 protein: AWSASGQRNTEAF
J gene: TRBJ1-5; V gene: TRBV4-1; CDR3 length: 14; CDR3 protein: ASSSTRQGSREPQH
J gene: TRBJ1-6; V gene: TRBV19; CDR3 length: 10; CDR3 protein: ASRGADSPLH
J gene: TRBJ1-1; V gene: TRBV6-1; CDR3 length: 12; CDR3 protein: ASSELGDGTEAF
J gene: TRBJ2-7; V gene: TRBV11-2; CDR3 length: 13; CDR3 protein: ASSPRRLDGYEQY
J gene: TRBJ1-3; V gene: TRBV30; CDR3 length: 10; CDR3 protein: AWRETGNTIY
J gene: TRBJ1-4; V gene: TRBV10-2; CDR3 length: 10; CDR3 protein: ASKTSNEKLF
J gene: TRBJ1-5; V gene: TRBV9; CDR3 length: 12; CDR3 protein: ASSFSPKNQPQH
J gene: TRBJ2-1; V gene: TRBV7-9; CDR3 length: 9; CDR3 protein: ARGLDSEQF
J gene: TRBJ2-5; V gene: TRBV29-1; CDR3 length: 11; CDR3 protein: SVQGRLQETQY
J gene: TRBJ2-1; V gene: TRBV12-3/TRBV12-4; CDR3 length: 11; CDR3 protein: ASSWRQGNEQF
J gene: TRBJ2-1; V gene: TRBV10-3; CDR3 length: 12; CDR3 protein: ANTAGGPRGEQF
J gene: TRBJ2-3; V gene: TRBV4-2; CDR3 length: 14; CDR3 protein: ASSQPGTSGTDTQY
J gene: TRBJ2-3; V gene: TRBV9; CDR3 length: 13; CDR3 protein: ASSGTSGRADTQY
J gene: TRBJ2-3; V gene: TRBV20-1; CDR3 length: 17; CDR3 protein: SARDRGLAGGLGTDTQY
J gene: TRBJ1-1; V gene: TRBV27; CDR3 length: 10; CDR3 protein: ASSPTGGIAF
J gene: TRBJ2-3; V gene: TRBV6-2/TRBV6-3; CDR3 length: 13; CDR3 protein: ASSYSSGDKDTQY
J gene: TRBJ1-2; V gene: TRBV10-3; CDR3 length: 14; CDR3 protein: AIKLDPGRDTYGYT
J gene: TRBJ2-3; V gene: TRBV2; CDR3 length: 14; CDR3 protein: ASGTSGRDVTDTQY
J gene: TRBJ2-1; V gene: TRBV18; CDR3 length: 11; CDR3 protein: ASSPPNRDEQF
J gene: TRBJ1-4; V gene: TRBV7-8; CDR3 length: 13; CDR3 protein: ASSPGTGGGEKLF
J gene: TRBJ1-1; V gene: TRBV30; CDR3 length: 12; CDR3 protein: AWWTPGFNTEAF
J gene: TRBJ2-1; V gene: TRBV24-1; CDR3 length: 12; CDR3 protein: ATSDSQGAVEQF
J gene: TRBJ2-7; V gene: TRBV10-2; CDR3 length: 11; CDR3 protein: ASQADGSYEQY
J gene: TRBJ2-7; V gene: TRBV29-1; CDR3 length: 11; CDR3 protein: SVEVPGRYEQY
J gene: TRBJ2-3; V gene: TRBV5-8; CDR3 length: 12; CDR3 protein: ASSLGLPADTQY
J gene: TRBJ1-1; V gene: TRBV28; CDR3 length: 10; CDR3 protein: ASSPGTFEAF
J gene: TRBJ1-6; V gene: TRBV20-1; CDR3 length: 12; CDR3 protein: SARGTAYNSPLH
J gene: TRBJ2-1; V gene: TRBV12-3/TRBV12-4; CDR3 length: 13; CDR3 protein: ASSARGGDHNEQF
J gene: TRBJ2-6; V gene: TRBV19; CDR3 length: 19; CDR3 protein: ASSWRSTTSGRGSGANVLT
J gene: TRBJ2-2; V gene: TRBV24-1; CDR3 length: 11; CDR3 protein: ATSTRASGELF
J gene: TRBJ2-5; V gene: TRBV5-1; CDR3 length: 11; CDR3 protein: ASSSDTYQTQY
J gene: TRBJ1-1; V gene: TRBV12-3/TRBV12-4; CDR3 length: 12; CDR3 protein: ASTFGPGGTEAF
J gene: TRBJ2-7; V gene: TRBV14; CDR3 length: 12; CDR3 protein: ANSQYRGGYEQY
J gene: TRBJ2-2; V gene: TRBV7-3; CDR3 length: 12; CDR3 protein: ASSSGLAPGELF
J gene: TRBJ1-2; V gene: TRBV6-2/TRBV6-3; CDR3 length: 12; CDR3 protein: ASSSGQISYGYT
J gene: TRBJ1-1; V gene: TRBV19; CDR3 length: 12; CDR3 protein: ASSISGQSAPAF
J gene: TRBJ2-1; V gene: TRBV5-1; CDR3 length: 14; CDR3 protein: ASSPEQGARSNEQF
J gene: TRBJ2-1; V gene: TRBV5-1; CDR3 length: 13; CDR3 protein: ASSLERGAYNEQF
J gene: TRBJ2-7; V gene: TRBV7-2; CDR3 length: 11; CDR3 protein: ASSLPPSTEQY
J gene: TRBJ1-2; V gene: TRBV7-8; CDR3 length: 14; CDR3 protein: ASSFFGDSTYYGYT
J gene: TRBJ1-2; V gene: TRBV19; CDR3 length: 15; CDR3 protein: ASSIAGQGAANYGYT
J gene: TRBJ2-1; V gene: TRBV7-3; CDR3 length: 11; CDR3 protein: ASSLTSINEQF
J gene: TRBJ2-2; V gene: TRBV14; CDR3 length: 11; CDR3 protein: ASRLKNTGELF
J gene: TRBJ2-5; V gene: TRBV11-2; CDR3 length: 12; CDR3 protein: ASSLSPGRETQY
J gene: TRBJ1-4; V gene: TRBV20-1; CDR3 length: 11; CDR3 protein: SATGQGREKLF